This T cell receptor beta chain is drawn from a study of CD8+CD57+ T cells in acquired aplastic anemia. The overall study: When averaged, DNA from sorted CD4+ and CD8+ cells came to approximately 3 ug.

The CDR3 covers 11 residues. V dropped 10 bases and J dropped 6; count of bases not matched to a gene: 3. Germline V gene lookup returns CDR1 ENHRY and CDR2 SYGVKD. A remark on this clonotype: Its antigen remains unidentified.

Study findings and constraints: The study found no significant CD8+ Simpson's diversity difference between patients and controls. The number of CD8+ CDR3 sequences shared by patients and controls was about 30.

The template used for profiling TCR beta VDJ and CDR3 was genomic DNA. TCRdb called the reads again in MiXCR, with one record for every CDR3 protein. The sample holds tens of thousands of distinct CDR3 sequences, 55% seen once. Sequencing was performed on sorted CD4+, CD8+, or CD8+CD57+ T cells (not recorded which) from PBMCs. The source of this sequence is a human donor in good health, serving as a control. This chain links TRBV10-3 with TRBJ2-3; 8 bases line up with TRBD1. The CDR3 coding sequence is TGTGCCAACGGGGACAGGGATACGCAGTATTTT. Its protein product is CANGDRDTQYF.